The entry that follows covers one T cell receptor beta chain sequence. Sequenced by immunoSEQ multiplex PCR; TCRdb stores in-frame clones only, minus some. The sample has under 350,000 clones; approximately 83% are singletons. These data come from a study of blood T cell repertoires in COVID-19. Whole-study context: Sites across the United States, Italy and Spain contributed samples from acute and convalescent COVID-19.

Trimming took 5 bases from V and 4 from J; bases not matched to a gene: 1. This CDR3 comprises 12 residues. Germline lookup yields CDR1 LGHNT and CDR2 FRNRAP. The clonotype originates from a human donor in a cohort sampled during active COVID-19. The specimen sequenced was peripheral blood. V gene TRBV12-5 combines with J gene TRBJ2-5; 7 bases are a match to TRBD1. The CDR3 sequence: CASGPGGETQYF. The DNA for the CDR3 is TGTGCTAGTGGTCCAGGGGGAGAGACCCAGTACTTC.